This T cell receptor (beta chain) came from a study of blood T cell repertoires in COVID-19. Study at large: The United States, Italy and Spain supplied acute and convalescent COVID-19 samples.

Germline lookup yields CDR1 LNHDA and CDR2 SQIVND (reference sequence). This CDR3 is 18 amino acids long. The V end was cut by 6 bases, the J end by 3 bases, with 26 bases between. The participants were between about 18 and 90 years old and came from under 25 US areas. Cohort placement rested on clinical history that participants reported themselves. The authors' processing: From reference gene primer amplification, estimates of nucleated cell counts were derived. The assay was immunoSEQ multiplex PCR, and TCRdb's table has in-frame clones only and misses some. From that table come the V and J calls and clone size; the DNA was used to work out D and trimming. The data hold some 200,000 clones, with 80% to 90% observed a single time.

The chain links TRBV19 to TRBJ1-1, with D unresolved. This TCR came from a woman under 30 in a cohort exposed to, infected with or recovered from COVID-19 (not recorded which). The sequencing sample was made of PBMCs or T cells enriched from blood (not recorded which). The CDR3 nucleotides are TGTGCCAGTAGCTCAGAAAAAACACCTCCGAGGCGGCACACTGAAGCTTTCTTT. Protein product: CASSSEKTPPRRHTEAFF.